Presented here are 25 T cell receptor beta chains from one specimen sequenced in a study of shared clonotypes between healthy human individuals. Assay: immunoSEQ multiplex PCR; the TCRdb copy retains only in-frame clones and omits some. The sample records over 2 million clones, 80% to 95% being singletons. The specimen sequenced was naive CD4+ T cells from PBMCs. Subset meaning: CD45RA+ positively selected. The receptor source for this set is a man in his late teens or twenties in good health. Some clones in this sample may be carry-over from other donors' samples.

This rearrangement joins TRBV7-9 to TRBJ1-5; D is ambiguous. The V end lost 6 bases, the J end lost 4 bases, and 4 bases lay between the germline ends. Per germline, CDR1 SEHNR and CDR2 FQNEAQ (reference sequence). CDR3 length: 11 amino acids. CDR3 in DNA: TGTGCCAGCAGTTCTAATCAGCCCCAGCATTTT. Protein sequence: CASSSNQPQHF.

The chain uses TRBV6-6 and TRBJ1-5, with 9 bases identical to TRBD1. J was trimmed by 4 bases and V by 5 bases; bases with no gene match: 6. The length of the CDR3 is 15 residues. The germline gives CDR1 MNHNY, CDR2 SVGAGI (reference sequence). CDR3 in DNA: TGTGCCAGCAGTCCCGGGACAGGGAGGAATCAGCCCCAGCATTTT. Amino acid sequence: CASSPGTGRNQPQHF.

V usage is TRBV2 and J usage is TRBJ1-6, with D perhaps matching TRBD1 (5 bases). The V end was cut by 6 bases, the J end by 7 bases, with 16 bases between. Looked up from germline, CDR1 is SNHLY and CDR2 is FYNNEI. The CDR3 is 15 residues long. CDR3 nucleotide sequence: TGTGCCAGCAGCCTAAAGGGAGGGGACAATTCACCCCTCCACTTT. This sequence encodes CASSLKGGDNSPLHF.

The chain links TRBV2 to TRBJ2-3, with 7 positions matching TRBD2. CDR1 is SNHLY and CDR2 is FYNNEI in the germline V gene. The CDR3 is 14 residues long. Trimming cost V 6 bases and J 2 bases; bases outside gene matches: 5. CDR3 protein: CASRGGRHTDTQYF. The CDR3 DNA reads TGTGCCAGCAGGGGCGGGAGACACACAGATACGCAGTATTTT. Based on the CDR3 plus reference TRBV2 and TRBJ2-3, the full variable domain is EPEVTQTPSHQVTQMGQEVILRCVPISNHLYFYWYRQILGQKVEFLVSFYNNEISEKSEIFDDQFSVERPDGSNFTLKIRSTKLEDSAMYFCASRGGRHTDTQYFGPGTRLTVL.

The chain is built from TRBV5-6 and TRBJ1-2; D possibly corresponds to TRBD1 (6 bases). Germline CDR1 reads SGHDT; CDR2 reads YYEEEE. CDR3 length: 13 amino acids. V was clipped by 4 bases and J by 7 bases, with 14 bases between them. The CDR3 nucleotides are TGTGCCAGCAGCGGCCAAAGGGGGTTTGGCTACACCTTC. This translates into CASSGQRGFGYTF. The variable domain in full, completed from reference TRBV5-6 and TRBJ1-2, reads DAGVTQSPTHLIKTRGQQVTLRCSPKSGHDTVSWYQQALGQGPQFIFQYYEEEERQRGNFPDRFSGHQFPNYSSELNVNALLLGDSALYLCASSGQRGFGYTFGSGTRLTVV.

The chain carries TRBV4-2 and TRBJ1-4; no reliable D call. Trimming took 1 base from V and 7 from J, leaving 16 bases between them. The CDR3 consists of 16 residues. Germline V lookup: CDR1 LGHNA, CDR2 YNFKEQ. CDR3 DNA sequence: TGTGCCAGCAGCCAAGGGCAGAGATGGACCCCTGAAAAACTGTTTTTT. This gives the protein CASSQGQRWTPEKLFF.

The rearrangement joins TRBV20-1 to TRBJ1-5; D perhaps matches TRBD1 (5 bases). V was pared by 5 bases and J by 9 bases, with 11 bases between. The germline V gene encodes CDR1 DFQATT and CDR2 SNEGSKA (reference sequence). This CDR3 is 11 amino acids long. The CDR3 region has the DNA TGCAGTGCTCAAAGAGACAGGCCCCAGCATTTT. This translates into CSAQRDRPQHF.

The chain employs TRBV2 and TRBJ2-1; 16 bases match TRBD2. The CDR3 runs 18 residues. Germline assignment: CDR1 SNHLY and CDR2 FYNNEI. The trim removed 6 bases at V and 1 base at J, leaving 6 bases unmatched. The CDR3 DNA sequence: TGTGCCAGCAGACAGGGGACTAGCGGGAGGGGGTCCTACAATGAGCAGTTCTTC. Amino acids: CASRQGTSGRGSYNEQFF.

Comment on this clone: Other DNA sequences of this sample code for an identical CDR3. The rearrangement joins TRBV19 to TRBJ1-1; no clear D. Trimming pared 5 bases from V and 0 bases from J, leaving 10 bases between. The V gene's germline CDR1 is LNHDA and CDR2 SQIVND (reference sequence). The CDR3 is 14 residues long. CDR3 nucleotide sequence: TGTGCCAGTAGTCCGAGGACGGTGAACACTGAAGCTTTCTTT. This sequence encodes CASSPRTVNTEAFF.

J is TRBJ2-4 and V is TRBV29-1; 7 bases agree with TRBD1. V gave up 5 bases and J gave up 6 bases; unmatched junction bases: 4. Germline assignment: CDR1 SQVTM and CDR2 ANQGSEA. The CDR3 consists of 12 residues. CDR3 in amino acids: CSVSTGRNIQYF. The CDR3, as DNA: TGCAGCGTTTCGACAGGGAGAAACATTCAGTACTTC.

Notes on this clone: A junction boundary mismatches the germline segment, possibly from a read error. The rearrangement joins TRBV5-1 to TRBJ2-2, with 7 bases aligning to TRBD1. CDR1 is SGHRS and CDR2 is YFSETQ in the germline V gene. CDR3 length equals 15 residues. In DNA form, the CDR3 reads TGCGCCAGCAGCTTGGCGACAGGGAACCCCGGGGAGCTGTTTTTT. This codes for CASSLATGNPGELFF.

Here the CDR3 DNA reads TGTGCCAGCAGCCATCCGGGACTAGCGGGAGATTCCGGGGAGCTGTTTTTT. Translated, it gives CASSHPGLAGDSGELFF. The V call is TRBV11-3, the J call TRBJ2-2; TRBD2 matches at 14 bases. Germline V gene data show CDR1 as SGHNT and CDR2 as YENEEA. J gave up 6 bases and V 5 bases, and 8 bases lay outside the gene matches. The CDR3 contains 17 residues.

About this clone: The junction shows a germline mismatch at one end, possibly a read error. Other nucleotide sequences in the sample specify the same CDR3. The chain couples TRBV11-2 to TRBJ1-1, with D maybe TRBD1 (6 bases). The germline gives CDR1 SGHAT, CDR2 FQNNGV. There are 16 residues in the CDR3. CDR3 sequence (DNA): TGTGCCAGCAGCCCCGGGCAGACAGGCATGAACACTGAAGCCTTCTTT. This codes for CASSPGQTGMNTEAFF.

CDR3 bases: TGTGCCAGCCACCCGTTAGCGGGAGGTTCCTACGAGCAGTACTTC. It encodes CASHPLAGGSYEQYF. V is TRBV28 and J is TRBJ2-7; 10 bases are a match to TRBD2. The V segment lost 8 bases and the J segment 1 base; nucleotides outside the gene matches: 8. The V gene's germline CDR1 is MDHEN and CDR2 SYDVKM. CDR3 length: 15 amino acids.

V and J are TRBV27 and TRBJ2-1; tentative D call: TRBD2 (5 bases). The germline V gene encodes CDR1 MNHEY and CDR2 SMNVEV (reference sequence). This CDR3 region has 14 residues. The V gene lost 6 bases and the J gene lost 2 bases, with 11 bases spanning the gap. The CDR3 sequence is CASRREQTYNEQFF. DNA for the CDR3: TGTGCCAGCAGGAGGGAGCAAACCTACAATGAGCAGTTCTTC.

Notes on this clone: This sample also contains other DNA sequences that code for the same CDR3. The CDR3 sequence: CASSPDRNQPQHF. DNA for the CDR3: TGTGCCAGCTCCCCAGACAGAAATCAGCCCCAGCATTTT. The chain uses TRBV18 and TRBJ1-5, with D perhaps TRBD1 (5 bases). This CDR3 is built from 13 residues. In germline, CDR1 is KGHSH, CDR2 LQKENI. Trimming left V 6 bases short and J 4 bases short, with 10 bases between.

The chain recombines TRBV28 with TRBJ2-4; a weak D match, TRBD1 (6 bases). Germline CDR1 is MDHEN and CDR2 is SYDVKM. The CDR3 covers 14 residues. V gave up 8 bases and J gave up 0 bases, with 11 bases separating them. CDR3 in amino acids: CASGTPLAKNIQYF. As DNA, the CDR3 is TGTGCCAGCGGGACACCTCTAGCCAAAAACATTCAGTACTTC.

This rearrangement joins TRBV6-1 to TRBJ1-5, with D unclear. In germline, CDR1 is MNHNS, CDR2 SASEGT. The CDR3 covers 14 residues. V was cut by 6 bases and J by 6 bases, with 15 bases left in between. Written as DNA, the CDR3 is TGTGCCAGCAGCGTCGCTCCTAGCGGTCAGCCCCAGCATTTT. Translated: CASSVAPSGQPQHF.

The chain employs TRBV28 and TRBJ2-1; D may be TRBD1 (5 bases). V was trimmed by 6 bases and J by 15 bases, leaving 18 bases between them. This CDR3 is built from 12 residues. Germline V CDR1 and CDR2: MDHEN, SYDVKM. CDR3 region: CASSRFSMGPFF. As DNA, the CDR3 is TGTGCCAGCAGCCGCTTTAGCATGGGGCCGTTCTTC.

The chain recombines TRBV28 with TRBJ2-5; TRBD2 matches at 13 bases. V lost 6 bases, J lost 5 bases, and 6 bases stayed unmatched. The CDR3 is 15 amino acids. Germline V gives CDR1 MDHEN, CDR2 SYDVKM. The CDR3 DNA is TGTGCCAGCAGATCGACTAGCGGGAGGCCGGAGACCCAGTACTTC. This encodes CASRSTSGRPETQYF.

This rearrangement joins TRBV19 to TRBJ1-2, with D unresolved. Germline V gene data show CDR1 as LNHDA and CDR2 as SQIVND (reference sequence). V lost 5 bases and J lost 1, with 11 bases in between. The CDR3 runs to 14 residues. Here the CDR3 reads CASSLAGSNYGYTF. CDR3 nucleotides: TGTGCCAGTAGTCTCGCCGGGAGTAACTATGGCTACACCTTC.

With respect to this clone: The identical CDR3 is also encoded by other nucleotide sequences in the sample. V is TRBV5-1 and J is TRBJ1-1, with unresolved D. The V gene lost 0 bases and the J gene lost 0 bases, with 6 bases spanning the gap. This CDR3 spans 14 amino acids. Germline CDR1 SGHRS, CDR2 YFSETQ. The CDR3 DNA is TGCGCCAGCAGCTTGGCCGGAATGAACACTGAAGCTTTCTTT. It is translated as CASSLAGMNTEAFF. The complete variable domain, with remaining parts taken from reference TRBV5-1 and TRBJ1-1, reads KAGVTQTPRYLIKTRGQQVTLSCSPISGHRSVSWYQQTPGQGLQFLFEYFSETQRNKGNFPGRFSGRQFSNSRSEMNVSTLELGDSALYLCASSLAGMNTEAFFGQGTRLTVV.

The V and J genes are TRBV27 and TRBJ1-1; 7 bases are shared with TRBD1. Trimming cost V 5 bases and J 2 bases; bases outside gene matches: 11. Germline values: CDR1 MNHEY, CDR2 SMNVEV (reference sequence). This CDR3 region has 16 residues. This CDR3 reads CASSLRGQLGNTEAFF. The CDR3 DNA follows: TGTGCCAGCAGTCTAAGGGGACAGTTGGGTAACACTGAAGCTTTCTTT.

The chain employs TRBV30 and TRBJ2-7; D is tentatively TRBD1 or TRBD2 (6 bases each). The CDR3 extends over 16 amino acids. Germline V gene lookup returns CDR1 GTSNPN and CDR2 SVGIG (reference sequence). Trimming took off 3 bases at V and 3 bases at J, with 21 bases between the two ends. CDR3 in DNA: TGTGCCTGGAGCAAAATACCGGGCAGGGGAGGCTACGAGCAGTACTTC. Its protein product is CAWSKIPGRGGYEQYF.

J is TRBJ2-5 and V is TRBV7-9; D gene ambiguous. CDR1 and CDR2 (germline): SEHNR, FQNEAQ (reference sequence). V gave up 4 bases and J gave up 5 bases, with 11 bases separating them. This CDR3 is built from 13 residues. CDR3 DNA: TGTGCCAGCAGCTATACCCTGGGGGAGACCCAGTACTTC. Encoded protein: CASSYTLGETQYF.